This T cell receptor (beta chain) appears in the sequencing data of a study of blood T cells in healthy people across ages (dated by TCRdb to the mid-2010s). About the investigation overall: In model experiments, roughly one uniquely barcoded TCR beta cDNA molecule per two T cells was captured by template switching. Two additional independent replicas of 1 million unique cDNA reads from the same blood draw were analyzed for two donors (one aged 18 to 29 and one aged 80 or older). Donors of different ages were randomly distributed across sequencing lanes to avoid experimental bias. To track age-related changes in TCR beta repertoire diversity, the study relied on deep sequencing normalized with unique cDNA molecular identifiers. Four age groups were formed from the donors: young (average approximately 16 years), middle-aged (more than 35), aged (roughly 59) and long-lived (around 82). What the study reported, not specific to this receptor: As age increased, observed TCR beta diversity per million T cells dropped in a roughly linear way, and a significant reduction was already evident by age 40. Estimates of total diversity based on one million sequenced T cells were regarded as lower bounds and as underestimates. Since profiling was done on bulk unsorted PBMCs, naive and antigen-experienced compartments could not be conclusively compared. Compared with the aged group, the long-lived group had more naive CD4+ T cells, fewer expanded clones and increased TCR diversity, a pattern suggesting age selection. Donor CMV infection status was unknown, potentially confounding age-related changes in expanded clonotypes. A strong correlation was found between observed TCR beta diversity and the percentage of naive T cells measured by flow cytometry.

Donors were about 36 systemically healthy Caucasian individuals from Russia aged roughly 6 to 90 years. Ten milliliters of peripheral blood were drawn from each donor into EDTA-treated Vacutainer tubes. Ficoll-Paque density-gradient centrifugation was used to isolate PBMCs, with at least 6 million obtained per sample. Trizol reagent was used to extract total RNA from the PBMCs, yielding at least 5 micrograms per sample. Naive CD45RAhigh/CD27high T cell percentages were measured by flow cytometry on a PBMC aliquot from every donor. This clonotype came up a few times. This receptor's antigen is unknown. One base away there is no much larger clone; base qualities are not given. Library preparation was by 5' RACE. Sequencing was performed on an Illumina HiSeq 2500. A second PCR of roughly 7 to 11 cycles was performed with a sample-barcoded 5' primer and a J-beta primer mix. A template-switch 5' adaptor carrying 12 random nucleotides introduced a unique molecular identifier onto each TCR beta cDNA molecule. Each sample yielded at least 3 million CDR3-containing paired-end reads. All of the RNA was converted into first-strand cDNA using the Mint cDNA synthesis kit, with a TRBC-specific oligonucleotide serving as the primer. All cDNA was treated with uracil-DNA glycosylase and then went through a first 18-cycle PCR with the universal primers M1SS and BC2_uni_R. Per the source publication's procedure: Normalization of each sample was performed by random selection of 1 million high-quality reads, each carrying a distinct molecular identifier. Instead of being binned into consensus sequences, reads with shared molecular identifiers were discarded. CDR3 identification, clonotype clustering and error correction used MiTCR with a Q25 quality threshold and the strictest error-elimination algorithm. A nonparametric unseen species model with Euler transformation was used to estimate a lower bound on total TCR beta diversity. TCRdb reworked the public reads: Q25 trimming with fastp, MiXCR clone assembly, productive beta chains retained. Rows with one shared CDR3 protein collapse into an entry with the most common genes and DNA. The authors' filters were not applied to this entry. In all, the sample holds more than 700,000 distinct CDR3 sequences, and around half of those were seen once. The ten biggest clones cover about 42% of the sample.

CDR1 SGHTA and CDR2 FQGNSA were looked up in the germline V gene. V and J are truncated by 1 base and 5 bases respectively, leaving an intervening sequence of 14 bases. Reading from cysteine to phenylalanine, the CDR3 counts 15 amino acids. Only the CDR3 DNA stays, 45 bases, in frame from base 1. The chain couples TRBV7-2 to TRBJ1-2; the D gene remains uncertain. Sample: blood. The TCR comes from a man older than 75 in good health. The CDR3 corresponds to CASSLVPAFGYGYTF. The nucleotide sequence is TGTGCCAGCAGCTTAGTTCCCGCCTTCGGGTATGGCTACACCTTC.